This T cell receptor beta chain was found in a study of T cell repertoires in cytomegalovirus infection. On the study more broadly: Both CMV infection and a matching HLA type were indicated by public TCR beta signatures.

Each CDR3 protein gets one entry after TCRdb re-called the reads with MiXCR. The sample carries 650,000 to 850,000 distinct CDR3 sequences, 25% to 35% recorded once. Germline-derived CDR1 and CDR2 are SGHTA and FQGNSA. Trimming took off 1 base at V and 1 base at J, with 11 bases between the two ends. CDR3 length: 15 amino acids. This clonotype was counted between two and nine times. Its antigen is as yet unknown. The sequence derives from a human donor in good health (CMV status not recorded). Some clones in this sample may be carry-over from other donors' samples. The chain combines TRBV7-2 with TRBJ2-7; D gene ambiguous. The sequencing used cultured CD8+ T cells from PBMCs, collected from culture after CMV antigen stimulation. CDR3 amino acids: CASSLGIHLSYEQYF. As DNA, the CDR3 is TGTGCCAGCAGCTTAGGTATCCATCTATCCTACGAGCAGTACTTC.